These 19 T cell receptor beta chains came from one sample sequenced in a study of T-cell memory formation after mild COVID-19. TCRdb reprocessed the 5' RACE reads with MiXCR, giving one entry per CDR3 protein. The repertoire has approximately 260,000 distinct CDR3 sequences, roughly 15% of them found once; the top ten carry about 3.5%. The specimen was PBMCs or a T cell subset sorted from them (not recorded which). These receptors came from a man aged 18 to 30 who had mild COVID-19 (a few samples of this study predate the infection). Cell type and time point are not known.

This clonotype was seen a handful of times. The V call is TRBV7-2, the J call TRBJ2-1; D perhaps matches TRBD2 (6 bases). The CDR3 has 14 amino acids. In germline, CDR1 is SGHTA, CDR2 FQGNSA. Trimming removed 5 bases from V and 7 bases from J, with 15 bases in between. CDR3 in amino acids: CASSGLLSWNEQFF. The CDR3 DNA reads as TGTGCCAGCAGCGGACTACTGTCTTGGAATGAGCAGTTCTTC.

This clonotype was counted between two and nine times. V usage is TRBV7-3 and J usage is TRBJ2-5, with D perhaps matching TRBD1 (7 bases). The CDR3 totals 15 residues. Deletions cut 3 bases from V and 2 bases from J, with 13 bases between. Looked up from germline, CDR1 is SGHTA and CDR2 is FQGTGA. This CDR3 is CASSFQGGWQETQYF. In nucleotides, the CDR3 is TGTGCCAGCAGCTTCCAGGGGGGCTGGCAAGAGACCCAGTACTTC.

The CDR3 DNA reads as TGCAGTGCTAGAGTTGGGGGGGCAGGCAATCAGCCCCAGCATTTT. As protein: CSARVGGAGNQPQHF. The chain uses TRBV20-1 and TRBJ1-5; D may be TRBD1 (6 bases). Trimming removed 1 base at V and 2 bases at J, with 12 bases between. CDR1 and CDR2 (germline): DFQATT, SNEGSKA (reference sequence). The CDR3 consists of 15 residues.

This chain connects TRBV12-5 to TRBJ2-7; D remains ambiguous. Germline-derived CDR1 and CDR2 are LGHNT and FRNRAP. The CDR3 is made up of 12 amino acids. V lost 0 bases, J lost 5 bases, and 5 bases lay in between. The CDR3 region has the DNA TGTGCTAGTGGTTTGGTCGGTGACGAGCAGTACTTC. Residues: CASGLVGDEQYF. Full variable domain (outside the CDR3, taken from reference TRBV12-5 and TRBJ2-7): DARVTQTPRHKVTEMGQEVTMRCQPILGHNTVFWYRQTMMQGLELLAYFRNRAPLDDSGMPKDRFSAEMPDATLATLKIQPSEPRDSAVYFCASGLVGDEQYFGPGTRLTVT.

This clonotype came up many times. The V call is TRBV7-2, the J call TRBJ2-7; maybe TRBD2 (6 bases). Trimming pared 11 bases from V and 5 bases from J, leaving 13 bases between. Germline V lookup: CDR1 SGHTA, CDR2 FQGNSA. The CDR3 is 11 amino acids. The CDR3 nucleotides read TGTGCCTCCGGGAGTTTCAACGAGCAGTACTTC. The encoded protein is CASGSFNEQYF. The variable domain in full, with the rest retrieved from reference TRBV7-2 and TRBJ2-7, is GAGVSQSPSNKVTEKGKDVELRCDPISGHTALYWYRQSLGQGLEFLIYFQGNSAPDKSGLPSDRFSAERTGGSVSTLTIQRTQQEDSAVYLCASGSFNEQYFGPGTRLTVT.

This clonotype has a handful of counts. This chain's CDR3 is CSASQPARETQYF. The CDR3 DNA reads as TGCAGTGCTTCGCAACCCGCCAGGGAGACCCAGTACTTC. This chain connects TRBV20-1 to TRBJ2-5, with D hard to call. CDR1 is DFQATT and CDR2 is SNEGSKA in the germline V gene (reference sequence). The CDR3 runs 13 residues. V dropped 5 bases and J dropped 5 bases, with 15 bases sitting between them.

The rearrangement links TRBV19 to TRBJ2-3; 7 positions agree with TRBD2. The trim removed 6 bases at V and 6 bases at J, leaving 9 bases unmatched. The CDR3 loop spans 14 amino acids. Germline loops: CDR1 LNHDA, CDR2 SQIVND (reference sequence). The CDR3 loop is CASSALGGWDTQYF. CDR3 in DNA: TGTGCCAGTAGCGCCCTGGGAGGGTGGGATACGCAGTATTTT.

The chain recombines TRBV12-3 or TRBV12-4 with TRBJ2-3; no definite D call. CDR3 length equals 16 residues. The germline V and J ends were trimmed by 6 bases and 4 bases, with 20 bases remaining between them. The CDR3 reads CASSLQRPPWPDTQYF. The CDR3 nucleotides are TGTGCCAGCAGCCTTCAAAGACCCCCTTGGCCAGATACGCAGTATTTT.

The chain has TRBV4-2 and TRBJ2-1; 7 bases are shared with TRBD1. The CDR3 loop spans 18 amino acids. Germline V gene data show CDR1 as LGHNA and CDR2 as YNFKEQ. The junction had 19 bases not matched to a gene; V was cut back by 4 bases and J by 7 bases. The CDR3 nucleotides read TGTGCCAGCAGCCTAGGCGAGGGGGCCAGTCCCCTGGGGAATGAGCAGTTCTTC. This sequence encodes CASSLGEGASPLGNEQFF.

This clonotype was counted only a few times. The rearrangement uses TRBV12-3 or TRBV12-4 and TRBJ2-1, with TRBD1 matching over 9 bases. The CDR3 has 16 residues. Losses at the gene ends were 4 bases for V and 1 base for J; bases not matched to a gene: 5. This CDR3 is CASSYQTGGSYNEQFF. In nucleotides, the CDR3 is TGTGCCAGCAGTTACCAGACAGGGGGTTCCTACAATGAGCAGTTCTTC.

In its sample, this clonotype was seen a few times. The rearrangement links TRBV5-1 to TRBJ1-5; a possible D gene is TRBD1 (6 bases). V was trimmed by 5 bases and J by 5 bases, leaving 11 bases between them. The CDR3 is made up of 13 amino acids. Germline V gives CDR1 SGHRS, CDR2 YFSETQ. CDR3 DNA: TGCGCCAGCAGTGAGAAGGGGGATCAGCCCCAGCATTTT. Encoded protein: CASSEKGDQPQHF.

This clonotype was seen only a few times. The chain uses TRBV15 and TRBJ2-5, with D unresolved. V was shortened by 3 bases and J by 1 base, with 12 bases between the two germline ends. Germline V gene data show CDR1 as LNHNV and CDR2 as YYDKDF (reference sequence). The CDR3 sequence is 15 residues long. DNA for the CDR3: TGTGCCACCAGCAGGAAAGGACGACTCCAAGAGACCCAGTACTTC. Its protein is CATSRKGRLQETQYF.

The chain couples TRBV15 to TRBJ2-6, with a tentative D call TRBD1 (6 bases). The CDR3 totals 18 residues. Trimming took off 2 bases at V and 0 bases at J, with 14 bases between the two ends. The V gene's germline CDR1 is LNHNV and CDR2 YYDKDF (reference sequence). CDR3 region: CATSRKQGRTSGANVLTF. The CDR3 nucleotides are TGTGCCACCAGCAGAAAACAGGGCCGAACCTCTGGGGCCAACGTCCTGACTTTC.

CDR3 coding DNA: TGCGCCAGCAGCGCCGGACAGGGGGCCGTAGCTTTCTTT. Amino acid sequence: CASSAGQGAVAFF. The chain is built from TRBV5-1 and TRBJ1-1; 11 bases match TRBD1. This CDR3 region has 13 residues. V lost 4 bases, J lost 10 bases, and 6 bases stayed unmatched. The germline V gene has CDR1 SGHRS and CDR2 YFSETQ.

This clonotype was seen at least ten times. The rearrangement joins TRBV7-3 to TRBJ1-1; D remains unclear. V was trimmed by 4 bases and J by 1 base, leaving 10 bases between them. Germline V gene sequence: CDR1 SGHTA, CDR2 FQGTGA. CDR3 size: 14 residues. The CDR3 protein is CASSSQGWNTEAFF. The DNA of the CDR3 is TGTGCCAGCAGCTCCCAAGGGTGGAACACTGAAGCTTTCTTT.

The rearrangement links TRBV19 to TRBJ1-1; no reliable D call. The CDR3 runs to 14 residues. Trimming took off 5 bases at V and 2 bases at J, with 12 bases between the two ends. CDR1 is LNHDA, CDR2 SQIVND, per germline (reference sequence). The CDR3 sequence: CASSPTWTNTEAFF. The CDR3 DNA reads as TGTGCCAGTAGTCCGACATGGACTAACACTGAAGCTTTCTTT.

The chain links TRBV4-2 to TRBJ1-1; 9 bases fit TRBD1. The CDR3 runs to 15 residues. Losses at the gene ends were 1 base for V and 6 bases for J; bases not matched to a gene: 6. Germline assignment: CDR1 LGHNA and CDR2 YNFKEQ. The CDR3 sequence is CASSQGGTGSPEAFF. The CDR3 nucleotides read TGTGCCAGCAGCCAAGGCGGGACAGGGTCCCCTGAAGCTTTCTTT.

This clonotype was seen repeatedly, ten times or more. The rearrangement links TRBV20-1 to TRBJ1-2; maybe TRBD1 (6 bases). The CDR3 is 14 amino acids. Germline V gives CDR1 DFQATT, CDR2 SNEGSKA (reference sequence). Trimming pared 3 bases from V and 8 bases from J, leaving 19 bases between. This chain's CDR3 is CSARTGKGVLGYTF. In DNA form, the CDR3 reads TGCAGTGCTAGGACGGGAAAGGGGGTGTTAGGCTACACCTTC.

The V and J genes are TRBV9 and TRBJ1-4; possibly TRBD1 for D (6 bases). This CDR3 is 15 amino acids long. The V end lost 1 base, the J end lost 3 bases, and 10 bases lay between the germline ends. CDR1 is SGDLS, CDR2 YYNGEE, per germline. The CDR3 region is CASSVQTGSNEKLFF. Written as DNA, the CDR3 is TGTGCCAGCAGCGTACAGACAGGTTCTAATGAAAAACTGTTTTTT.